This TCR beta chain came from a study of shared clonotypes between healthy human individuals. About the research overall: Every donor yielded three CD4 naive, three CD4 memory, two CD8 naive and one CD8 memory plate.

Using immunoSEQ multiplex PCR, the repertoire was profiled, and TCRdb retains in-frame clones only, with some absent. The table has 1.6 million or so clones, roughly 98.5% seen once. Study-wide findings and caveats: Estimated clonotype richness was generally higher in naive than memory subsets. Against clonotypes common to all four donors, non-shared ones had lower generation probabilities.

Trimming took 1 base from V and 0 from J; bases not matched to a gene: 4. CDR1 SGHVS and CDR2 FNYEAQ come from the germline V gene. This CDR3 spans 16 amino acids. On this clone itself: Antigen: not known.

V and J are TRBV7-6 and TRBJ2-7; 9 bases are a match to TRBD1. Sequenced sample: naive CD4+ T cells sorted from blood. Subset in this sample: CD45RA+ positively selected. The sequence was collected from a man in his thirties or forties in good health. CDR3 residues: CASSLVATGGSYEQYF. CDR3 nucleotides: TGTGCCAGCAGCTTAGTCGCGACAGGGGGCTCCTACGAGCAGTACTTC.